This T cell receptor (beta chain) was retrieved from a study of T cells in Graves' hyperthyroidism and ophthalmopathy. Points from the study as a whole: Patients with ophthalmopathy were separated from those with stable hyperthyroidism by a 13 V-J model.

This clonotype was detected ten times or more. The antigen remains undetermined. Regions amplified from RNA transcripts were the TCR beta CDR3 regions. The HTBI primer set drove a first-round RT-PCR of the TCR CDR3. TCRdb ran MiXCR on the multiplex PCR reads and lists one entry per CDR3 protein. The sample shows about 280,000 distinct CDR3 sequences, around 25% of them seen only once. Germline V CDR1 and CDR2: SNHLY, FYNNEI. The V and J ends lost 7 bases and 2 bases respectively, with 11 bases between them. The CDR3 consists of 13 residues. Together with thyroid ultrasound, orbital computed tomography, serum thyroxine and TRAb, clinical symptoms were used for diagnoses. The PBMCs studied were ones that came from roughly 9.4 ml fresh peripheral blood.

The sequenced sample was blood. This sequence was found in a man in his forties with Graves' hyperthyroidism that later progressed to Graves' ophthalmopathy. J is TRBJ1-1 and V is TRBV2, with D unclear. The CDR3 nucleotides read TGTGCCAGCATGGTCGAGGGAAACACTGAAGCTTTCTTT. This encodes CASMVEGNTEAFF.